These 2 T cell receptor beta chains were all obtained from the same sample, sequenced in a study of blood T cell repertoires in COVID-19. Libraries were prepared by immunoSEQ multiplex PCR; TCRdb keeps only in-frame clonotypes and omits some of them. The sample carries about 87,000 clones, 89% recorded once. The sample taken for sequencing was peripheral blood. These receptors were obtained from a woman of 80 years or more with active COVID-19.

The chain has TRBV5-1 and TRBJ1-2; D is unclear. The V gene's germline CDR1 is SGHRS and CDR2 YFSETQ. The CDR3 loop spans 14 amino acids. The germline V and J ends were trimmed by 2 bases and 0 bases, with 8 bases remaining between them. CDR3 sequence (DNA): TGCGCCAGCAGCTTACCGGGAACTAACTATGGCTACACCTTC. As protein: CASSLPGTNYGYTF.

The chain links TRBV5-1 to TRBJ2-7, with 7 bases fitting TRBD1. J gave up 3 bases and V 2 bases, and 11 bases lay outside the gene matches. The CDR3 is 16 amino acids. Germline CDR1 is SGHRS and CDR2 is YFSETQ. This chain's CDR3 is CASSLYPTGNGYEQYF. The CDR3 region has the DNA TGCGCCAGCAGCTTATACCCGACAGGGAATGGCTACGAGCAGTACTTC.